This passage covers 32 T cell receptor beta chains from one sample sequenced in a study of blood T cell repertoires in COVID-19. Assay used: immunoSEQ multiplex PCR; TCRdb lists only in-frame clones, some missing. The sample shows 100,000 to 150,000 clones, 55% to 75% of them seen only once. The material sequenced was peripheral blood. Receptors originate from a woman between 65 and 79 years old with acute or convalescent COVID-19.

In DNA form, the CDR3 reads TGTGCCACCAGTGATTTTGTTCCCGGACAGCAAGAGACCCAGTACTTC. Its translation: CATSDFVPGQQETQYF. The genes are TRBV24-1 and TRBJ2-5, with a weak D call TRBD1 (6 bases). Germline V gene lookup returns CDR1 KGHDR and CDR2 SFDVKD. V dropped 1 base and J dropped 2 bases, with 13 bases sitting between them. The CDR3 totals 16 residues.

The gene calls are TRBV6-5 and TRBJ2-7; 7 bases agree with TRBD2. The CDR3 contains 13 residues. Germline V lookup: CDR1 MNHEY, CDR2 SVGAGI. The junction had 3 bases not matched to a gene; V was cut back by 5 bases and J by 2 bases. The CDR3 sequence is CASSREVAYEQYF. In DNA form, the CDR3 reads TGTGCCAGCAGTCGGGAGGTGGCCTACGAGCAGTACTTC.

The CDR3 DNA follows: TGTGCCAGCAGCTTTAGCACAGGGGAACTTTACGAGCAGTACTTC. Amino acids: CASSFSTGELYEQYF. The V call is TRBV5-5, the J call TRBJ2-7, with 7 bases fitting TRBD1. This CDR3 has 15 residues. CDR1 is SGHKS, CDR2 YYEKEE, per germline (reference sequence). J lost 4 bases, V lost 2 bases, and 9 bases had no gene match.

The V and J genes are TRBV4-3 and TRBJ1-2, with D possibly matching TRBD1 (5 bases). The CDR3 extends over 14 amino acids. V was pared by 8 bases and J by 4 bases, with 17 bases between. Germline CDR1 and CDR2: LGHNA and YSLEER. DNA of the CDR3: TGCGCCAGCGGGTCGGCAGGGTCGAGCTATGGCTACACCTTC. It encodes CASGSAGSSYGYTF.

The chain has TRBV6-2 or TRBV6-3 and TRBJ2-7; a weak D match, TRBD2 (5 bases). Trimming stripped 2 bases from V and 0 bases from J, with 20 bases between. There are 18 residues in the CDR3. Germline-derived CDR1 and CDR2 are MNHEY and SVGEGT. The chain's CDR3 is CASSYLRGKGQSSYEQYF. The CDR3 coding sequence is TGTGCCAGCAGTTACCTACGGGGAAAAGGGCAGAGCTCCTACGAGCAGTACTTC.

As for this clone: Compared with germline, one end of the junction differs, possibly owing to a read error. The CDR3 sequence is CASSPDSPGETQYF. CDR3 DNA: TGTGCTAGCAGCCCAGACAGTCCAGGAGAGACCCAGTACTTC. V and J are TRBV7-7 and TRBJ2-5; D may be TRBD1 (5 bases). The CDR3 loop spans 14 amino acids. Germline lookup yields CDR1 SSHAT and CDR2 FNYEAQ (reference sequence).

The table lists this clone with a few counts. The J gene is TRBJ2-5, the V gene TRBV11-2, with D possibly being TRBD2 (5 bases). V was pared by 4 bases and J by 7 bases, with 19 bases between. CDR1 and CDR2 (germline): SGHAT, FQNNGV. The CDR3 totals 15 residues. CDR3 sequence: CASSSYTGGSGTQYF. CDR3 nucleotides: TGTGCCAGCAGCTCATATACTGGCGGAAGCGGGACCCAGTACTTC.

This chain joins TRBV18 and TRBJ2-7; no clear D. V shed 6 bases and J shed 0 bases, with 6 bases lying between them. CDR3 size: 12 residues. Germline CDR1 is KGHSH and CDR2 is LQKENI. Here the CDR3 DNA reads TGTGCCAGCTCCGACACCTCCTACGAGCAGTACTTC. It is translated as CASSDTSYEQYF.

This clone was seen a handful of times. This rearrangement joins TRBV5-1 to TRBJ1-1, with TRBD1 as a possible D gene (6 bases). The CDR3 has 15 residues. Trimming removed 1 base from V and 3 bases from J, with 13 bases in between. Germline V gene sequence: CDR1 SGHRS, CDR2 YFSETQ. Written as DNA, the CDR3 is TGCGCCAGCAGCTTGATGGAGGCAGGGGACACTGAAGCTTTCTTT. Its translation: CASSLMEAGDTEAFF.

This chain links TRBV7-9 with TRBJ2-7; D perhaps matches TRBD1 (6 bases). The V end was cut by 4 bases, the J end by 3 bases, with 10 bases between. Germline V gives CDR1 SEHNR, CDR2 FQNEAQ (reference sequence). There are 13 residues in the CDR3. The CDR3 reads CASSSTGYYEQYF. DNA for the CDR3: TGTGCCAGCAGCTCAACAGGGTACTACGAGCAGTACTTC.

The chain combines TRBV10-3 with TRBJ2-7, with a possible D match to TRBD2 (5 bases). CDR3 length equals 13 residues. The V end lost 3 bases, the J end lost 3 bases, and 9 bases lay between the germline ends. Germline loops: CDR1 ENHRY, CDR2 SYGVKD. The DNA for the CDR3 is TGTGCCATCAGTGATTTGGGGAGCTACGAGCAGTACTTC. Translated: CAISDLGSYEQYF.

The V call is TRBV30, the J call TRBJ2-7; a weak D match, TRBD1 (5 bases). The V end was cut by 3 bases, the J end by 4 bases, with 10 bases between. CDR1 and CDR2 from the germline V gene are GTSNPN and SVGIG (reference sequence). The CDR3 is 12 residues long. CDR3 in DNA: TGTGCCTGGAGCGGACATCGGTACGAGCAGTACTTC. It codes for CAWSGHRYEQYF.

This clone was detected a few times. The chain couples TRBV27 to TRBJ1-2; 7 nucleotides line up with TRBD1. The germline gives CDR1 MNHEY, CDR2 SMNVEV (reference sequence). The CDR3 runs to 13 residues. The junction had 8 bases not matched to a gene; V was cut back by 5 bases and J by 8 bases. CDR3 in amino acids: CASSHRGLRGYTF. DNA for the CDR3: TGTGCCAGCAGTCACAGGGGATTGCGAGGCTACACCTTC.

This chain uses TRBV10-3 with TRBJ1-6; maybe TRBD1 (5 bases). In germline, CDR1 is ENHRY, CDR2 SYGVKD. V shed 3 bases and J shed 7 bases, with 16 bases lying between them. This CDR3 has 16 residues. The DNA for the CDR3 is TGTGCCATCAGTGAAGGCGAGGCAGGGTCAAATTCACCCCTCCACTTT. Residues: CAISEGEAGSNSPLHF.

This chain joins TRBV10-3 and TRBJ1-5, with a possible D match to TRBD1 (5 bases). CDR3 size: 12 residues. Between the trimmed V and J ends, which lost 2 bases and 7 bases, there was a span of 6 bases. CDR1 and CDR2 (germline): ENHRY, SYGVKD. Here the CDR3 DNA reads TGTGCCATCAGTGAGGGGGCACAGCCCCAGCATTTT. It specifies CAISEGAQPQHF.

This clone was picked up one time. V is TRBV9 and J is TRBJ2-3; 7 bases are a match to TRBD1. The CDR3 length is 15 residues. With 3 bases clipped from V and 6 bases from J, the junction kept 10 bases outside the gene matches. Germline V CDR1 and CDR2: SGDLS, YYNGEE. The CDR3 is CASSAGTVLGDTQYF. For the CDR3, the DNA is TGTGCCAGCAGCGCCGGGACAGTCCTTGGGGATACGCAGTATTTT.

The gene calls are TRBV18 and TRBJ2-2; possible D gene TRBD1, 5 bases. This CDR3 comprises 13 residues. Trimming pared 8 bases from V and 1 base from J, leaving 8 bases between. Germline assignment: CDR1 KGHSH and CDR2 LQKENI. CDR3: CASQTGNTGELFF. The CDR3 nucleotides are TGTGCCAGCCAAACAGGGAACACCGGGGAGCTGTTTTTT. Variable domain in full (rest from reference TRBV18 and TRBJ2-2): NAGVMQNPRHLVRRRGQEARLRCSPMKGHSHVYWYRQLPEEGLKFMVYLQKENIIDESGMPKERFSAEFPKEGPSILRIQQVVRGDSAAYFCASQTGNTGELFFGEGSRLTVL.

The chain employs TRBV5-1 and TRBJ2-5; 9 bases agree with TRBD2. Trimming took 0 bases from V and 5 from J; bases not matched to a gene: 11. The CDR3 has 17 residues. Germline V gene sequence: CDR1 SGHRS, CDR2 YFSETQ. This CDR3 reads CASSLEAAGGPWETQYF. The CDR3 coding sequence is TGCGCCAGCAGCTTGGAGGCAGCGGGAGGCCCCTGGGAGACCCAGTACTTC.

This chain joins TRBV7-2 and TRBJ2-7; TRBD1 matches at 7 bases. CDR3 length: 13 residues. Germline trimming cut 5 bases from V and 2 bases from J; bases unmatched to any gene: 3. Germline V gene data show CDR1 as SGHTA and CDR2 as FQGNSA. The CDR3: CASSRDRTYEQYF. In nucleotides, the CDR3 is TGTGCCAGCAGCCGGGACAGAACCTACGAGCAGTACTTC.

The CDR3 sequence is CSVAGGTKSSEQFF. The CDR3 nucleotides read TGCAGCGTTGCGGGAGGGACTAAGTCCTCTGAGCAGTTCTTC. The V and J genes are TRBV29-1 and TRBJ2-1; 8 nucleotides agree with TRBD2. Germline V lookup: CDR1 SQVTM, CDR2 ANQGSEA. The CDR3 consists of 14 residues. V was clipped by 4 bases and J by 9 bases; unmatched bases: 11.

The J gene is TRBJ2-7, the V gene TRBV28; TRBD1 matches 10 bases. The germline V gene has CDR1 MDHEN and CDR2 SYDVKM. The V segment lost 5 bases and the J segment 2 bases; nucleotides outside the gene matches: 3. This CDR3 is 14 amino acids long. In DNA form, the CDR3 reads TGTGCCAGCAGTACCGGGACAGGGGCCTACGAGCAGTACTTC. Translated: CASSTGTGAYEQYF.

The chain recombines TRBV19 with TRBJ1-1; D perhaps matches TRBD1 (5 bases). Per the germline V gene, CDR1 is LNHDA and CDR2 is SQIVND (reference sequence). The CDR3 covers 14 residues. The V gene lost 3 bases and the J gene lost 11 bases, with 19 bases spanning the gap. The CDR3 DNA is TGTGCCAGTAGTATTTCTCGCAGGGAAGGGCGCGCTTTCTTT. Protein product: CASSISRREGRAFF. The full variable domain, in which reference TRBV19 and TRBJ1-1 provide the parts outside the CDR3, is DGGITQSPKYLFRKEGQNVTLSCEQNLNHDAMYWYRQDPGQGLRLIYYSQIVNDFQKGDIAEGYSVSREKKESFPLTVTSAQKNPTAFYLCASSISRREGRAFFGQGTRLTVV.

The gene calls are TRBV5-4 and TRBJ2-2; 8 nucleotides line up with TRBD1. The CDR3 is made up of 16 amino acids. J lost 3 bases, V lost 2 bases, and 6 bases had no gene match. From germline, CDR1 is SGHNT and CDR2 YYREEE (reference sequence). The CDR3 protein is CASSFPGQEYTGELFF. CDR3 DNA sequence: TGTGCCAGCAGCTTCCCGGGACAGGAGTACACCGGGGAGCTGTTTTTT.

This clone was seen a handful of times. V usage is TRBV7-9 and J usage is TRBJ2-7, with a weak D call TRBD2 (6 bases). The CDR3 runs to 14 residues. V lost 1 base and J 1 base, leaving 8 bases between the germline ends. Per the germline V gene, CDR1 is SEHNR and CDR2 is FQNEAQ (reference sequence). CDR3 DNA: TGTGCCAGCAGCTTAGGGCGGGGATCCTACGAGCAGTACTTC. Translated, it gives CASSLGRGSYEQYF.

The rearrangement uses TRBV5-6 and TRBJ1-2, with 8 bases aligning to TRBD1. V shed 0 bases and J 4 bases; nucleotides not matched to a gene: 2. This CDR3 contains 14 residues. CDR1 and CDR2 from the germline V gene are SGHDT and YYEEEE. The CDR3 is CASSLGTGIYGYTF. DNA for the CDR3: TGTGCCAGCAGCTTGGGGACAGGGATCTATGGCTACACCTTC.

The chain uses TRBV7-2 and TRBJ1-3; the D gene is possibly TRBD1 (6 bases). Germline V gives CDR1 SGHTA, CDR2 FQGNSA. The CDR3 contains 15 residues. V lost 2 bases, J lost 3 bases, and 11 bases lay in between. CDR3 sequence reads: CASSLLGRGGNTIYF. CDR3 in DNA: TGTGCCAGCAGCTTACTTGGCAGGGGTGGAAACACCATATATTTT.

V gene TRBV2 combines with J gene TRBJ2-7, with D unresolved. The CDR3 totals 14 residues. Trimming shortened V by 0 bases and J by 5 bases, and 11 bases separated the two germline ends. The germline CDR1 and CDR2 sequences are SNHLY and FYNNEI. The CDR3 loop is CASSEARTPDEQYF. The CDR3 DNA sequence: TGTGCCAGCAGTGAAGCTAGAACCCCGGACGAGCAGTACTTC.

V usage is TRBV29-1 and J usage is TRBJ1-3; D call uncertain. V was cut by 6 bases and J by 0 bases, with 3 bases left in between. The CDR3 sequence is 11 residues long. Germline values: CDR1 SQVTM, CDR2 ANQGSEA. Here the CDR3 DNA reads TGCAGCGTGAGCTCTGGAAACACCATATATTTT. Translating it yields CSVSSGNTIYF.

V usage is TRBV10-3 and J usage is TRBJ1-5; a weak D match, TRBD1 (5 bases). Germline V gene sequence: CDR1 ENHRY, CDR2 SYGVKD. The germline V and J ends were trimmed by 9 bases and 1 base, with 10 bases remaining between them. This CDR3 has 13 amino acids. DNA of the CDR3: TGTGCCATACAGGACGGGAGCAATCAGCCCCAGCATTTT. Translated: CAIQDGSNQPQHF.

This clone was counted between two and nine times. The chain recombines TRBV6-4 with TRBJ1-2; 8 bases fit TRBD1. Trimming cost V 5 bases and J 2 bases; bases outside gene matches: 1. From germline, CDR1 is MRHNA and CDR2 SNTAGT. This CDR3 has 13 amino acids. The CDR3 here is CASSQGANYGYTF. CDR3 sequence (DNA): TGTGCCAGCAGTCAGGGGGCGAACTATGGCTACACCTTC.

The chain is built from TRBV3-1 (or the pseudogene TRBV3-2) and TRBJ2-7; 8 positions agree with TRBD1. The trim removed 0 bases at V and 3 bases at J, leaving 7 bases unmatched. Germline V lookup: CDR1 LGHDT, CDR2 YNNKEL (reference sequence). This CDR3 is 16 amino acids long. This CDR3 reads CASSQDKGTGYYEQYF. CDR3 DNA: TGTGCCAGCAGCCAAGATAAGGGGACAGGTTACTACGAGCAGTACTTC.

The chain employs TRBV28 and TRBJ2-3, with TRBD2 identical over 11 bases. The CDR3 has 16 residues. Per germline, CDR1 MDHEN and CDR2 SYDVKM. V lost 4 bases and J lost 0; bases outside the gene matches: 3. The CDR3 loop is CASSSGLAVSTDTQYF. The CDR3 DNA is TGTGCCAGCAGTTCGGGACTAGCGGTTAGCACAGATACGCAGTATTTT. Variable domain in full (rest from reference TRBV28 and TRBJ2-3): DVKVTQSSRYLVKRTGEKVFLECVQDMDHENMFWYRQDPGLGLRLIYFSYDVKMKEKGDIPEGYSVSREKKERFSLILESASTNQTSMYLCASSSGLAVSTDTQYFGPGTRLTVL.